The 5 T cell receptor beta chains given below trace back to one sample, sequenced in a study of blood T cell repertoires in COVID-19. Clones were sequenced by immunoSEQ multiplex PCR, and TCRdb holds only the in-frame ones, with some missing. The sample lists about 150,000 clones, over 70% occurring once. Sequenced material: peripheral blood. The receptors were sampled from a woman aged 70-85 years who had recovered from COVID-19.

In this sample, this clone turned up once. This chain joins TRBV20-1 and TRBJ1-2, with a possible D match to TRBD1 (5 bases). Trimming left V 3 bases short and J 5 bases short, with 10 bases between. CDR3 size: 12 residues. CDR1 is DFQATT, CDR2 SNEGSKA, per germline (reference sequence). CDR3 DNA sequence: TGCAGTGCTAGTCGCAGGGTGTATGGCTACACCTTC. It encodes CSASRRVYGYTF.

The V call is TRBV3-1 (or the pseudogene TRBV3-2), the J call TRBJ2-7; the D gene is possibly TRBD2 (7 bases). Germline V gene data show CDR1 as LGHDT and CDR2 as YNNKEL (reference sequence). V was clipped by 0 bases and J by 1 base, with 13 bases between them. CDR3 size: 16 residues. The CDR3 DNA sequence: TGTGCCAGCAGCCAAGATCCGGGGGGCCCTTCCTACGAGCAGTACTTC. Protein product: CASSQDPGGPSYEQYF.

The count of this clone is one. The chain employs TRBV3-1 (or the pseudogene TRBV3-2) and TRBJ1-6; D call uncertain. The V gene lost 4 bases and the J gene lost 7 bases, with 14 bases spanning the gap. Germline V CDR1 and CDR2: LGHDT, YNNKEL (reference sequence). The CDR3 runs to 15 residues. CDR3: CASSLASGINSPLHF. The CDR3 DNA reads TGTGCCAGCAGCCTCGCGTCGGGGATCAATTCACCCCTCCACTTT.

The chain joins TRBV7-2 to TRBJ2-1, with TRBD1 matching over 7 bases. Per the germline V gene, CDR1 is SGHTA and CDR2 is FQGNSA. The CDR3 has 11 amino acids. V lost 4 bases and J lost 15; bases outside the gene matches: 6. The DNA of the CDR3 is TGTGCCAGCAGCTCCGGGACAGATCCGTTCTTC. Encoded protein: CASSSGTDPFF.

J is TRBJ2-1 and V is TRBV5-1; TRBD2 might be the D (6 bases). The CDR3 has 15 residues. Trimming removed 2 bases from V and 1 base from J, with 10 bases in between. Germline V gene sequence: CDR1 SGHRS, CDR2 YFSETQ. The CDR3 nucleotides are TGCGCCAGCAGCTTTGGCGGGACTTCCTACAATGAGCAGTTCTTC. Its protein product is CASSFGGTSYNEQFF.